One and the same sample provided the 12 T cell receptor beta chains below, sequenced in a study of technical replicates of blood from several donors. Libraries were prepared by immunoSEQ multiplex PCR; TCRdb keeps only in-frame clonotypes and omits some of them. Among approximately 73,000 clones listed, approximately 95% were seen once. The specimen sequenced was T cells isolated from PBMCs. Source of these receptors: a human donor in good health.

This clone was seen once. The chain recombines TRBV7-2 with TRBJ2-3; D perhaps matches TRBD2 (6 bases). The V and J ends lost 4 bases and 6 bases respectively, with 17 bases between them. The CDR3 loop spans 15 amino acids. Germline V gene data show CDR1 as SGHTA and CDR2 as FQGNSA. CDR3 region: CASSSGALFVDTQYF. CDR3 sequence (DNA): TGTGCCAGCAGCTCGGGAGCTTTGTTCGTGGATACGCAGTATTTT.

The rearrangement joins TRBV25-1 to TRBJ2-7; 7 bases are shared with TRBD1. V shed 6 bases and J 2 bases; nucleotides not matched to a gene: 1. Germline CDR1 reads MGHDK; CDR2 reads SYGVNS. This CDR3 is 12 amino acids long. CDR3 nucleotides: TGTGCCAGCAGCGACAGGGCCTACGAGCAGTACTTC. Protein: CASSDRAYEQYF.

Here the CDR3 reads CASSQETGVEQYF. The DNA for the CDR3 is TGCGCCAGCAGCCAAGAGACAGGGGTCGAGCAGTACTTC. The rearrangement uses TRBV4-1 and TRBJ2-7; 8 nucleotides agree with TRBD1. V gave up 0 bases and J gave up 6 bases; unmatched junction bases: 1. The CDR3 covers 13 residues. Germline V gives CDR1 MGHRA, CDR2 YSYEKL.

The chain carries TRBV28 and TRBJ2-2; 10 bases line up with TRBD2. J lost 5 bases, V lost 5 bases, and 14 bases had no gene match. This CDR3 region has 18 residues. Germline assignment: CDR1 MDHEN and CDR2 SYDVKM. The chain's CDR3 is CASSTLTLAGVSTGELFF. For the CDR3, the DNA is TGTGCCAGCAGTACGCTGACTCTAGCGGGAGTCTCTACCGGGGAGCTGTTTTTT.

CDR3 coding DNA: TGTGCCAGCAGCCATCCCGACACGAATCAGCCCCAGCATTTT. Protein: CASSHPDTNQPQHF. The genes are TRBV7-9 and TRBJ1-5; D is uncertain. The CDR3 consists of 14 residues. V dropped 5 bases and J dropped 4 bases, with 12 bases sitting between them. Germline V gives CDR1 SEHNR, CDR2 FQNEAQ (reference sequence). The full variable domain, its missing parts supplied by reference TRBV7-9 and TRBJ1-5, is DTGVSQNPRHKITKRGQNVTFRCDPISEHNRLYWYRQTLGQGPEFLTYFQNEAQLEKSRLLSDRFSAERPKGSFSTLEIQRTEQGDSAMYLCASSHPDTNQPQHFGDGTRLSIL.

The CDR3 region has the DNA TGCGCCAGCAGCCAGAGGAACACTGAAGCTTTCTTT. It codes for CASSQRNTEAFF. The chain carries TRBV4-1 and TRBJ1-1; D not resolved. The CDR3 consists of 12 residues. The germline V and J ends were trimmed by 3 bases and 1 base, with 3 bases remaining between them. The germline V gene encodes CDR1 MGHRA and CDR2 YSYEKL.

This chain uses TRBV19 with TRBJ1-5; TRBD1 matches 8 bases. This CDR3 contains 15 residues. With V trimmed by 5 bases and J by 0 bases, 3 bases remained unmatched. Germline assignment: CDR1 LNHDA and CDR2 SQIVND (reference sequence). The CDR3 nucleotides are TGTGCCAGTAGTCTGACAGGGGATAGCAATCAGCCCCAGCATTTT. It codes for CASSLTGDSNQPQHF.

V usage is TRBV4-1 and J usage is TRBJ2-2; D not resolved. This CDR3 spans 11 amino acids. From germline, CDR1 is MGHRA and CDR2 YSYEKL. The V end lost 2 bases, the J end lost 8 bases, and 3 bases lay between the germline ends. The CDR3 coding sequence is TGCGCCAGCAGCCAACTAGGGGAGCTGTTTTTT. Its translation: CASSQLGELFF.

This chain links TRBV7-7 with TRBJ2-1, with 13 bases lining up with TRBD2. In germline, CDR1 is SSHAT, CDR2 FNYEAQ (reference sequence). CDR3 length: 20 amino acids. Trimming cost V 5 bases and J 0 bases; bases outside gene matches: 13. This CDR3 reads CASSQKPTSGRASSYNEQFF. CDR3 nucleotides: TGTGCCAGCAGCCAAAAACCCACTAGCGGGAGGGCGAGCTCCTACAATGAGCAGTTCTTC.

V usage is TRBV5-4 and J usage is TRBJ2-1; D call uncertain. CDR1 SGHNT and CDR2 YYREEE come from the germline V gene (reference sequence). V was pared by 0 bases and J by 10 bases, with 11 bases between. The CDR3 consists of 13 residues. CDR3: CASSLAFLGEQFF. In nucleotides, the CDR3 is TGTGCCAGCAGCTTGGCCTTTCTCGGGGAGCAGTTCTTC.

The J gene is TRBJ1-5, the V gene TRBV27; 10 nucleotides agree with TRBD1. This CDR3 contains 14 residues. The germline gives CDR1 MNHEY, CDR2 SMNVEV (reference sequence). The J segment lost 6 bases and the V segment lost 6 bases, leaving 5 bases of the junction unmatched. The CDR3 protein is CASRWTGGSQPQHF. The CDR3 nucleotides are TGTGCCAGCAGATGGACAGGGGGTTCTCAGCCCCAGCATTTT.

In its sample, this clone was seen once. This CDR3 reads CASSLAGNEKLFF. The CDR3, as DNA: TGCGCCAGCAGCTTGGCCGGTAATGAAAAACTGTTTTTT. The rearrangement joins TRBV5-1 to TRBJ1-4; D is unclear. Germline CDR1 SGHRS, CDR2 YFSETQ. This CDR3 is 13 amino acids long. V was trimmed by 0 bases and J by 4 bases, leaving 4 bases between them.